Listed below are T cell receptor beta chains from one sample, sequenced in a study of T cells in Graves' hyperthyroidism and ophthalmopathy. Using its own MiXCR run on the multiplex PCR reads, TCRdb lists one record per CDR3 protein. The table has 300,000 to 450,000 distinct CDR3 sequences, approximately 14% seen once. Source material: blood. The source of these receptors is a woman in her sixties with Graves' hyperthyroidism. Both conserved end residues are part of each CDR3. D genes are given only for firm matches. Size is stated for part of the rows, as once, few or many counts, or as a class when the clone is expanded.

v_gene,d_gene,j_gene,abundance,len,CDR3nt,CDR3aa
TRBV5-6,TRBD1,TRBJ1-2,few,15,TGTGCCAGCAGTTATTATACCACAGGGGGCTATGGCTACACCTTC,CASSYYTTGGYGYTF
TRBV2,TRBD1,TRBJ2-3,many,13,TGTGCCAGCAGTGGCCGACAGGGAGATACGCAGTATTTT,CASSGRQGDTQYF
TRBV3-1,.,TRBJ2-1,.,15,TGTGCCAGCAGCCAAGGACTAGGGGGTTACAATGAGCAGTTCTTC,CASSQGLGGYNEQFF
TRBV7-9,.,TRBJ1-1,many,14,TGTGCCAGCAGTCAACAGGGAGACAACACTGAAGCTTTCTTT,CASSQQGDNTEAFF
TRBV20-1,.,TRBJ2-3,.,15,TGCAGTGCTAGTAAAGCTATAAGGAGCACAGATACGCAGTATTTT,CSASKAIRSTDTQYF
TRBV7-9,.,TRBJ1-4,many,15,TGTGCCAGCAGTATAGGAAGGACAGACGATGAAAAACTGTTTTTT,CASSIGRTDDEKLFF
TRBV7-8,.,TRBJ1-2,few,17,TGTGCCAGCAGCTCAATCCCCAGGACAGAAGCTAACTATGGCTACACCTTC,CASSSIPRTEANYGYTF
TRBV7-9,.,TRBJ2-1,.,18,TGTGCCAGCAGCCCTCCGGGCCAAACCCCCTGGGGTGACAATGAGCAGTTCTTC,CASSPPGQTPWGDNEQFF
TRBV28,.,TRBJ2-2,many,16,TGTGCCAGCAGACTGGGACTTCCCTTACGTACCGGGGAGCTGTTTTTT,CASRLGLPLRTGELFF
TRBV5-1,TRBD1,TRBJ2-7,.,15,TGTGCCAGCAGCCAAGGAGAGACAGGGCGCGACGAGCAGTACTTC,CASSQGETGRDEQYF
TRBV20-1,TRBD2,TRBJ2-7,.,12,TGCAGTGCTAGAGTAGCGGGCTACGAGCAGTACTTC,CSARVAGYEQYF
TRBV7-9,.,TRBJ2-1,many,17,TGTGCCAGCAGCTTAGACCTAGCGGAGGGGGTTCGGTATGAGCAGTTCTTC,CASSLDLAEGVRYEQFF
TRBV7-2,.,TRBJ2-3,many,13,TGTGCCAGCAGCTTGGGCCCCCCAGATACGCAGTATTTT,CASSLGPPDTQYF
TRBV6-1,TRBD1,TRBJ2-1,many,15,TGTGCCACCAAACAGGGGCTCGGGTCCTACAATGAGCAGTTCTTC,CATKQGLGSYNEQFF
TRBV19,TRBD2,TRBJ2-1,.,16,TGTGCCAGTAGTATAAAGACCAGCGGGAGTTCGAATGAGCAGTTCTTC,CASSIKTSGSSNEQFF
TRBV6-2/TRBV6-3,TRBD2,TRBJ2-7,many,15,TGTGCCAGCAGGGACGGGACTAGCGGAGCCTACGAGCAGTACTTC,CASRDGTSGAYEQYF
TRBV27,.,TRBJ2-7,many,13,TGTGCCAGCAGTTGGGGGCGGGGCTACGAGCAGTACTTC,CASSWGRGYEQYF
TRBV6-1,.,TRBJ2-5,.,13,TGTGCCAGCAACCAACAGCCCCAAGAGACCCAGTACTTC,CASNQQPQETQYF
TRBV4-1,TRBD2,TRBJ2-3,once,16,TGCGCCAGCAGCGTCTCCGGGACTAGCTTCCTCGATACGCAGTATTTT,CASSVSGTSFLDTQYF
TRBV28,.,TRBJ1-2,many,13,TGTGCCAGCAGTGAGGACAGCGTCCATGGCTACACCTTC,CASSEDSVHGYTF
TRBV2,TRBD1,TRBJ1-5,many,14,TGTGCCAGCAGACAGGGGTATAGCAATCAGCCCCAGCATTTT,CASRQGYSNQPQHF
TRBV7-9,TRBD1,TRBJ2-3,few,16,TGTGCCAGCAGCTCCCCCCAGGGGGTGGGCACAGATACGCAGTATTTT,CASSSPQGVGTDTQYF
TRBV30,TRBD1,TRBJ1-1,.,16,TGTGCCTGGAGTGTATGGACAGGGGCGATGAACACTGAAGCTTTCTTT,CAWSVWTGAMNTEAFF
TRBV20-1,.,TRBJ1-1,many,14,TGCAGTGCTAGAGATCGAAAGGGTTGGACTGAAGCTTTCTTT,CSARDRKGWTEAFF
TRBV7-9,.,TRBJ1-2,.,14,TGTGCCAGCAGCTCGGACTCTTCTATGACAGGCTACACCTTC,CASSSDSSMTGYTF
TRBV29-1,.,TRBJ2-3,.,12,TGCAGCGTTAATTCTCTGGGGGATACGCAGTATTTT,CSVNSLGDTQYF
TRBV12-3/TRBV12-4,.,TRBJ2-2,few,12,TGTGCCAGCAGTTACGGGACCGGGGAGCTGTTTTTT,CASSYGTGELFF
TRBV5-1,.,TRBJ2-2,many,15,TGCGCCAGCAGCCTAGGACGGGCGAACACCGGGGAGCTGTTTTTT,CASSLGRANTGELFF
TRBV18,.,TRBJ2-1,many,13,TGTGCCAGCTCACCAACGGAGAACAATGAGCAGTTCTTC,CASSPTENNEQFF
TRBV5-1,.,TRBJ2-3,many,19,TGCGCCAGCAGCTTGGGGGTCGGGAGCGACCCCACGGCCACAGATACGCAGTATTTT,CASSLGVGSDPTATDTQYF
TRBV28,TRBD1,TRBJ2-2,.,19,TGTGCCAGCAGTCCGTATGGCAGGGGGCAACGTGGGAACACCGGGGAGCTGTTTTTT,CASSPYGRGQRGNTGELFF
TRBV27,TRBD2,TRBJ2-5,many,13,TGTGCCAGCAGTTTATCCTCTAGCGGCCGTTGGTACTTC,CASSLSSSGRWYF
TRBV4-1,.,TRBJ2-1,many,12,TGCGCCAGCAGCCAAGATAGCATTGAGCAGTTCTTC,CASSQDSIEQFF
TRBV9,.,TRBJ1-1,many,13,TGTGCCAGCAGCGTCACAGGGTACACTGAAGCTTTCTTT,CASSVTGYTEAFF
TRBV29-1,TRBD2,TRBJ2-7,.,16,TGCAGCGTTGAAGCGGCTAGCGGGAGGGCCAGGGGTGAGCAGTACTTC,CSVEAASGRARGEQYF
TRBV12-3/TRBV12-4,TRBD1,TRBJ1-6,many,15,TGTGCCAGCAGTCCGGGACAGGGTGGAAATTCACCCCTCCACTTT,CASSPGQGGNSPLHF
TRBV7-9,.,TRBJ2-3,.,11,TGTGCCAGCAGCCGCCCCGATACGCAGTATTTT,CASSRPDTQYF
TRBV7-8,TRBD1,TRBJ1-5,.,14,TGTGCCGGCAGCGAGGGACAGGGCAATCAGCCCCAGCATTTT,CAGSEGQGNQPQHF
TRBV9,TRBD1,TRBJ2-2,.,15,TGTGCCAGCAGCGCTCGACAGGGGGACTCGGGGGAGCTGTTTTTT,CASSARQGDSGELFF
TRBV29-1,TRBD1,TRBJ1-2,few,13,TGCAGCGTTTTGGAAGACAGGGCGTTGGGCTACACCTTC,CSVLEDRALGYTF
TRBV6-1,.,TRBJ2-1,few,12,TGTGCCAGCAGCACAGAGCCCCATGAGCAGTTCTTC,CASSTEPHEQFF
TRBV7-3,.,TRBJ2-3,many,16,TGTGCCAGCAGCCTAGGTTGGGGCGTCAGCACAGATACGCAGTATTTT,CASSLGWGVSTDTQYF
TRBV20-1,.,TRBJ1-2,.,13,TGCAGTGCTAGAGTTTCCTCGAACTATGGCTACACCTTC,CSARVSSNYGYTF
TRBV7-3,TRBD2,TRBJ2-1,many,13,TGTGCCAGCAGCATACTAGCGGGAGATGAGCAGTTCTTC,CASSILAGDEQFF
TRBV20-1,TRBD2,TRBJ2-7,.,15,TGCAGTGCTACTCGGACTAGCGGGAGTCTATACGAGCAGTACTTC,CSATRTSGSLYEQYF
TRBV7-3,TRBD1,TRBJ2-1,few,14,TGTGCCAGCAGCTCGGGGACAGCCAACAATGAGCAGTTCTTC,CASSSGTANNEQFF
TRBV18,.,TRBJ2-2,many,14,TGTGCCAGCTCACCACCGCAGGGGACCGGGGAGCTGTTTTTT,CASSPPQGTGELFF
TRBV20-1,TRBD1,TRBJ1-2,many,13,TGCAGTGCTAGGGACAGGGGGCTAGAGGGCTACACCTTC,CSARDRGLEGYTF
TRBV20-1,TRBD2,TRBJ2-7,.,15,TGCAGTGCACAGGCCCGAGGCGGGAGAGGGAGGGAGCAGTACTTC,CSAQARGGRGREQYF
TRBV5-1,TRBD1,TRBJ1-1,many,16,TGCGCCAGCAGCTCGGGACAGGGATTGGGGAACACTGAAGCTTTCTTT,CASSSGQGLGNTEAFF
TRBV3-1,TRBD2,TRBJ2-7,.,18,TGTGCCAGCAGCCTAAACCTGGGACTAGCGGACAGGGACTACGAGCAGTACTTC,CASSLNLGLADRDYEQYF